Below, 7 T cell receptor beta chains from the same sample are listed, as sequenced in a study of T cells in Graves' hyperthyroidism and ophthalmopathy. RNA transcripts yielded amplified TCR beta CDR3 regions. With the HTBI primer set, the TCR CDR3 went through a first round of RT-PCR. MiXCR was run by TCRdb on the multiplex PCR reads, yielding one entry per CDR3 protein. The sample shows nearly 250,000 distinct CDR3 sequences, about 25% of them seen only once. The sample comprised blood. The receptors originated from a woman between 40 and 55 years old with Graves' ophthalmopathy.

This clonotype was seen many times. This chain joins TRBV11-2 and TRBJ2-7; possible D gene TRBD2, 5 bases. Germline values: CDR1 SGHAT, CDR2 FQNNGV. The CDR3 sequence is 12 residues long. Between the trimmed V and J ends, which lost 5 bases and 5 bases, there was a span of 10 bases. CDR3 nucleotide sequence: TGTGCCAGCAGCCACGGGGTCCACGAGCAGTACTTC. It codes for CASSHGVHEQYF.

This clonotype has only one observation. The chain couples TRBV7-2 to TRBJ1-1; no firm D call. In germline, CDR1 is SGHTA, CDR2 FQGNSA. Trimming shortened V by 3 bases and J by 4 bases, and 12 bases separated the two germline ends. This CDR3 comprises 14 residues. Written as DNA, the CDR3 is TGTGCCAGCAGCTTTGATCGGATCGGCACTGAAGCTTTCTTT. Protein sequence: CASSFDRIGTEAFF.

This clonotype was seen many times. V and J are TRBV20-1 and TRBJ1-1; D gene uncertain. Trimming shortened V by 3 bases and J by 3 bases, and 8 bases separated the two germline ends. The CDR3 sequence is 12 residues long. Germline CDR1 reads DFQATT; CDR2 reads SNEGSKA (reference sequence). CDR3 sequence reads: CSASWNHTEAFF. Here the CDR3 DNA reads TGCAGTGCTAGTTGGAATCACACTGAAGCTTTCTTT.

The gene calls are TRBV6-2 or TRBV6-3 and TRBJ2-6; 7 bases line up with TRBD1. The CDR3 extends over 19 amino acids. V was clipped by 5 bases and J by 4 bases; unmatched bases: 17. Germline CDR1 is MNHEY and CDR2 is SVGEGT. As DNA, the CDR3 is TGTGCCAGCAGTCCCAAGACAGGGACCCTCTATAGAGGGGCCAACGTCCTGACTTTC. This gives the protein CASSPKTGTLYRGANVLTF.

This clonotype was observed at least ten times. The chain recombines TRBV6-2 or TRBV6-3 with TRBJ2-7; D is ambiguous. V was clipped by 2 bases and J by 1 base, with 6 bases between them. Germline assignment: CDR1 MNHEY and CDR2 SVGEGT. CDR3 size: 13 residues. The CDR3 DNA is TGTGCCAGCAGTTACCACAATTCCTACGAGCAGTACTTC. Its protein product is CASSYHNSYEQYF.

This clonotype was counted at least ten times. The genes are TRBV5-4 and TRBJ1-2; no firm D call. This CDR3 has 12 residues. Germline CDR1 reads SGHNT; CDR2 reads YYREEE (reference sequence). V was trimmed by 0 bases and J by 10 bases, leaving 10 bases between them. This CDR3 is CASSLEVTLYTF. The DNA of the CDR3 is TGTGCCAGCAGCTTGGAGGTCACCCTCTACACCTTC.

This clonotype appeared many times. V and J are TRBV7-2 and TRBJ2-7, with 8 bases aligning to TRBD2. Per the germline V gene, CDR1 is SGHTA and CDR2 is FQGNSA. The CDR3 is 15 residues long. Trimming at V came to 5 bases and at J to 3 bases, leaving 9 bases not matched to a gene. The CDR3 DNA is TGTGCCAGCAGCCACCGCAGGACTAGCAGCTACGAGCAGTACTTC. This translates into CASSHRRTSSYEQYF.